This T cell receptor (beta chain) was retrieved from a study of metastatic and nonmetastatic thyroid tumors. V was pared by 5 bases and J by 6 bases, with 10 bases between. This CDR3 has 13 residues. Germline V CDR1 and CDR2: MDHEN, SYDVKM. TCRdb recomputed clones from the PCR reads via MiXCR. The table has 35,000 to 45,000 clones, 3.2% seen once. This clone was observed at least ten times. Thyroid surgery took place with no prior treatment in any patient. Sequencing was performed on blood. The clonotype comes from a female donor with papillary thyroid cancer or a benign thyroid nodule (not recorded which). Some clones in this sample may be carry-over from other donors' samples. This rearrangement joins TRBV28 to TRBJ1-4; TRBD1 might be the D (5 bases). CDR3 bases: TGTGCCAGCAGTGGGGGGGGGGATGAAAAACTGTTTTTT. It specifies CASSGGGDEKLFF.